One and the same sample provided the 8 T cell receptor beta chains below, sequenced in a study of blood T cells in healthy people across ages (dated by TCRdb to about 2015). Receptors were amplified or captured by 5' RACE. Sequencing took place on an Illumina HiSeq 2500. The second PCR ran for about 6 to 12 cycles and used a J-beta primer mix along with a sample-barcoded 5' primer. Using fastp at Q25 and MiXCR, TCRdb reprocessed the public reads and kept productive beta chains. Every entry covers one CDR3 protein and lists the most common genes and DNA from its rows. This sample gives some 850,000 distinct CDR3 sequences in total; 20% to 30% of them show up just once. Of the sample, around 3% is held by the ten largest clones. These records were also assigned to another study, of T cells of mothers and their children.

The sequenced sample consisted of blood. The receptor set was obtained from a boy younger than 18 in good health.

This clonotype was counted between two and nine times. The V and J genes are TRBV12-5 and TRBJ1-1; D not resolved. This CDR3 comprises 13 residues. Trimming removed 4 bases at V and 2 bases at J, with 8 bases between. The germline gives CDR1 LGHNT, CDR2 FRNRAP. CDR3 nucleotide sequence: TGTGCTAGTGGTTCGAGGATTAACACTGAAGCTTTCTTT. Encoded protein: CASGSRINTEAFF. The full variable domain, its missing parts supplied by reference TRBV12-5 and TRBJ1-1, is DARVTQTPRHKVTEMGQEVTMRCQPILGHNTVFWYRQTMMQGLELLAYFRNRAPLDDSGMPKDRFSAEMPDATLATLKIQPSEPRDSAVYFCASGSRINTEAFFGQGTRLTVV.

V usage is TRBV7-2 and J usage is TRBJ2-7; TRBD2 matches 9 bases. This CDR3 is built from 16 residues. V dropped 2 bases and J dropped 3; count of bases not matched to a gene: 8. Germline CDR1 and CDR2: SGHTA and FQGNSA. The CDR3 is CASSLSWASGVYEQYF. CDR3 sequence (DNA): TGTGCCAGCAGCTTATCGTGGGCTAGCGGGGTCTACGAGCAGTACTTC. Complete variable domain (other parts from reference TRBV7-2 and TRBJ2-7): GAGVSQSPSNKVTEKGKDVELRCDPISGHTALYWYRQSLGQGLEFLIYFQGNSAPDKSGLPSDRFSAERTGGSVSTLTIQRTQQEDSAVYLCASSLSWASGVYEQYFGPGTRLTVT.

The rearrangement uses TRBV29-1 and TRBJ2-1, with TRBD2 identical over 12 bases. Germline assignment: CDR1 SQVTM and CDR2 ANQGSEA. Trimming removed 1 base from V and 9 bases from J; junction bases left unmatched: 4. The CDR3 runs to 14 residues. CDR3 DNA sequence: TGCAGCGTTGAAGGACTAGCGGGAGTATTTGAGCAGTTCTTC. Translation gives CSVEGLAGVFEQFF.

The chain joins TRBV20-1 to TRBJ2-5, with D maybe TRBD2 (7 bases). Germline assignment: CDR1 DFQATT and CDR2 SNEGSKA (reference sequence). V was shortened by 0 bases and J by 5 bases, with 13 bases between the two germline ends. CDR3 length equals 14 residues. CDR3 amino acids: CSARDWGGPETQYF. The DNA of the CDR3 is TGCAGTGCTAGAGATTGGGGGGGCCCGGAGACCCAGTACTTC.

This chain joins TRBV6-6 and TRBJ2-3; 9 bases are shared with TRBD2. With V trimmed by 4 bases and J by 0 bases, 5 bases remained unmatched. Germline CDR1 MNHNY, CDR2 SVGAGI (reference sequence). This CDR3 spans 16 amino acids. The CDR3 spells CASSSHLAGSTDTQYF. The CDR3 DNA is TGTGCCAGCAGTTCCCACCTAGCGGGGAGCACAGATACGCAGTATTTT.

This clonotype was detected only a few times. The chain joins TRBV7-2 to TRBJ2-4; 8 positions match TRBD1. V shed 1 base and J 0 bases; nucleotides not matched to a gene: 5. This CDR3 region has 17 residues. CDR1 and CDR2 from the germline V gene are SGHTA and FQGNSA. CDR3 region: CASSLVGQGLAKNIQYF. The CDR3 DNA is TGTGCCAGCAGCTTAGTAGGACAGGGTCTAGCCAAAAACATTCAGTACTTC.

This clonotype was seen a few times. The chain combines TRBV6-6 with TRBJ2-5; D not certain. Matching the DNA end better, TRBJ2-1 makes the J call doubtful. Germline CDR1 and CDR2: MNHNY and SVGAGI (reference sequence). The CDR3 is 10 amino acids. In DNA, the CDR3 is TGTGCCAGCAGCCAGGAAGAGCAGTTCTTC. Amino acids: CASSQEEQFF.

This rearrangement joins TRBV12-3 or TRBV12-4 to TRBJ2-2, with D possibly matching TRBD2 (6 bases). The CDR3 covers 15 residues. V lost 3 bases to trimming and J lost 7 bases, with 15 bases between them. The chain's CDR3 is CASSFTRLGGGELFF. The CDR3 coding sequence is TGTGCCAGCAGTTTTACTCGGTTGGGAGGCGGGGAGCTGTTTTTT.